This T cell receptor beta chain stems from a study of OX40 agonist ivuxolimab in advanced cancers. The data were produced by immunoSEQ multiplex PCR, yet TCRdb's version contains in-frame clones alone and is incomplete. The top ten clones hold 1.1% to 1.5% of a sample with over 20,000 clones, around 80% of them seen once. Looked up from germline, CDR1 is LGHNT and CDR2 is FRNRAP. V lost 4 bases and J 6 bases, leaving 10 bases between the germline ends. CDR3 length: 13 residues. The TCR comes from an adult with an advanced solid tumor such as melanoma, head and neck, liver or kidney cancer. The material sequenced was CD4+ or CD8+ T cells sorted from blood, taken in a trial of the OX40 agonist ivuxolimab. V usage is TRBV12-5 and J usage is TRBJ2-1; D remains ambiguous. The CDR3: CASGSETLNEQFF. The CDR3 DNA follows: TGTGCTAGTGGTTCGGAGACCCTCAATGAGCAGTTCTTC.